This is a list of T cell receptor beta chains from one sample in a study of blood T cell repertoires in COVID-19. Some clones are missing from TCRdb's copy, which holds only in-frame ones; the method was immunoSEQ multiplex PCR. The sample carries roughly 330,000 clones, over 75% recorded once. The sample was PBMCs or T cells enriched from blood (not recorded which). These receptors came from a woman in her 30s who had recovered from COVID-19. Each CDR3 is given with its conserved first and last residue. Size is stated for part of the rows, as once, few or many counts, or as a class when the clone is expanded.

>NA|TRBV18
CASLMGQNTEAFF
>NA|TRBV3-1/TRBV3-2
CASSGHTGTLLNTGELFF
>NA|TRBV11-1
CASSLDTGHTYEQYF
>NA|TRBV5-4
CASSLRFGNTIYF
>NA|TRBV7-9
CASSLEATGTDYTF
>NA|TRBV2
CASSGPFTGYEQYF
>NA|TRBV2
CASSDPHVPTVSTNEKLFF
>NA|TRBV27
CASSLQGGVPDTQYF
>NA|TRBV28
CASSMATGGEKLFF
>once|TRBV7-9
CASSLGGTEGGYTF
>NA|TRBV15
CATSRARENQPQHF
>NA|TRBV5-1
CASSFFEVPNTEAFF
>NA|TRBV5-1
CASSYQGAANTEAFF
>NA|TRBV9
CASSPPGGHAEAFF
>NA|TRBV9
CASSVGTGGFYEQYF
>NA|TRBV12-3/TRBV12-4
CATQPQMNTEAFF
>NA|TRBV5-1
CASGEQGKGGEKLFF
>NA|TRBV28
CASSLRRGLGYTF
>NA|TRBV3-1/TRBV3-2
CASSQAGLEQYF
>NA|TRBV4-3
CASSQGRTDSSGNTIYF